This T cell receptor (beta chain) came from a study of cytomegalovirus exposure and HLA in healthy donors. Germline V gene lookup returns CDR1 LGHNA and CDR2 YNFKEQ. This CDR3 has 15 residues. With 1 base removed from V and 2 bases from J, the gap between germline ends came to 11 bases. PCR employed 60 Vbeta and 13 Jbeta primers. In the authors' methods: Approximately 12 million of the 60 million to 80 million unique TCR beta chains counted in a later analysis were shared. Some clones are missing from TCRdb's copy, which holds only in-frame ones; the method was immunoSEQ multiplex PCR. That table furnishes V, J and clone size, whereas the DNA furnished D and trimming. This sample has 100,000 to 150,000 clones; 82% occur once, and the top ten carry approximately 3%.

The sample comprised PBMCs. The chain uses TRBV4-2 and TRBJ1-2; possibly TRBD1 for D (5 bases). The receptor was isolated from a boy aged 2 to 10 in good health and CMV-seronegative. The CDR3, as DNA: TGTGCCAGCAGCCAAGTAGAGGACACCAACTATGGCTACACCTTC. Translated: CASSQVEDTNYGYTF.